This TCR beta chain was found in a study of cytomegalovirus exposure and HLA in healthy donors. Whole-study context: An analysis done earlier identified fewer than 140 million unique TCR beta sequences from around 180 million T cells.

The donors (healthy individuals) were bone marrow donors. Study-wide points: Listed as cytomegalovirus-associated were 150 or so TCR beta chains.

This clone was observed once. Its antigen is unidentified. Use of 60 Vbeta and 13 Jbeta primers characterized the PCR. The assay was immunoSEQ multiplex PCR, and TCRdb's table has in-frame clones only and misses some. The sample comprises around 99,000 clones, less than 80% of which are singletons, and more than 6% rests with the top ten. What was sequenced was PBMCs. The clonotype originates from a woman in her fifties or sixties in good health and CMV-seropositive.

Here the CDR3 DNA reads TGTGCCAGCAGACGGACAGGGAGCTCCTACGAGCAGTACTTC. Its translation: CASRRTGSSYEQYF. The V gene is TRBV7-9, the J gene TRBJ2-7, with TRBD1 identical over 8 bases. The CDR3 totals 14 residues. Looked up from germline, CDR1 is SEHNR and CDR2 is FQNEAQ (reference sequence). Trimming at V came to 6 bases and at J to 0 bases, leaving 4 bases not matched to a gene.